This record looks at one TCR beta chain sequence and its context. Antigen unknown. The CDR3 is made up of 14 amino acids. The V gene lost 1 base and the J gene lost 2 bases, with 7 bases spanning the gap. The germline CDR1 and CDR2 sequences are SGHTA and FQGNSA. Clones were sequenced by immunoSEQ multiplex PCR, and TCRdb holds only the in-frame ones, with some missing. Of 50,000 to 60,000 clones listed, around 83% are singletons. This specimen belongs to a study of identifying expanded T cells in peripheral blood. No infections or other immune events were documented during collection. General observations from the study: Technical replicates showed roughly 1.2 changed clones; around 2 weeks about 16.4; four weeks 19.

The rearrangement joins TRBV7-2 to TRBJ2-3; no clear D. Sample: blood. The TCR was taken from a person aged 18 to 70 in good health. The chain's CDR3 is CASSLGPFTDTQYF. The CDR3 DNA follows: TGTGCCAGCAGCTTAGGACCTTTCACAGATACGCAGTATTTT.